One and the same sample provided the 21 T cell receptor beta chains below, sequenced in a study of T cell changes during pregnancy in multiple sclerosis. Some clones are missing from TCRdb's copy, which holds only in-frame ones; the method was immunoSEQ multiplex PCR. The sample records over 50,000 clones, 80% to 95% being singletons. The sequenced sample was CD4+ T cells from peripheral blood mononuclear cells, obtained in the third trimester of pregnancy. The receptor set was obtained from a female donor with multiple sclerosis, enrolled in a pregnancy study.

The chain has TRBV4-1 and TRBJ1-5; the D gene is possibly TRBD1 (5 bases). The germline V gene encodes CDR1 MGHRA and CDR2 YSYEKL. V lost 3 bases and J lost 5, with 14 bases in between. CDR3 length equals 15 residues. CDR3 sequence: CASSQYDSEYQPQHF. Written as DNA, the CDR3 is TGCGCCAGCAGCCAGTATGACAGTGAATATCAGCCCCAGCATTTT.

This rearrangement joins TRBV5-4 to TRBJ2-1, with a tentative D call TRBD1 (7 bases). The germline V gene has CDR1 SGHNT and CDR2 YYREEE (reference sequence). The CDR3 has 18 amino acids. Trimming took off 4 bases at V and 1 base at J, with 21 bases between the two ends. DNA of the CDR3: TGTGCCAGCAGCCCGGGGGCAACAGGGGTTGGGTCCTACAATGAGCAGTTCTTC. This encodes CASSPGATGVGSYNEQFF.

The V and J genes are TRBV28 and TRBJ1-5, with a possible D match to TRBD1 (6 bases). This CDR3 region has 16 residues. The germline CDR1 and CDR2 sequences are MDHEN and SYDVKM. Trimming took 5 bases from V and 1 from J, leaving 15 bases between them. In DNA, the CDR3 is TGTGCCAGCAGTGTACAGGGAATGGGCAGCAATCAGCCCCAGCATTTT. Translating gives CASSVQGMGSNQPQHF.

The chain couples TRBV2 to TRBJ2-7, with TRBD1 identical over 8 bases. The CDR3 loop spans 15 amino acids. The V gene end was trimmed by 2 bases and the J gene end by 0 bases; junction bases not matched to a gene: 3. In germline, CDR1 is SNHLY, CDR2 FYNNEI. The CDR3 DNA is TGTGCCAGCAGTGAAACAGGGGGTTCCTCCTACGAGCAGTACTTC. The encoded protein is CASSETGGSSYEQYF.

This chain connects TRBV28 to TRBJ1-5; D possibly corresponds to TRBD1 (6 bases). The germline V gene has CDR1 MDHEN and CDR2 SYDVKM. The CDR3 runs to 13 residues. V lost 5 bases, J lost 6 bases, and 11 bases lay in between. Here the CDR3 reads CASSIQGSQPQHF. The DNA of the CDR3 is TGTGCCAGCAGTATACAGGGATCTCAGCCCCAGCATTTT.

The chain uses TRBV5-6 and TRBJ2-3; possibly TRBD2 for D (5 bases). V was shortened by 4 bases and J by 5 bases, with 8 bases between the two germline ends. This CDR3 is 12 amino acids long. Looked up from germline, CDR1 is SGHDT and CDR2 is YYEEEE. The chain's CDR3 is CASSGTRDTQYF. The CDR3 bases are TGTGCCAGCAGCGGCACTAGAGATACGCAGTATTTT.

The V gene is TRBV15, the J gene TRBJ2-7; maybe TRBD1 (6 bases). Germline CDR1 is LNHNV and CDR2 is YYDKDF (reference sequence). Between the trimmed V and J ends, which lost 3 bases and 2 bases, there was a span of 11 bases. This CDR3 is 14 amino acids long. The CDR3 reads CATSSLRGPYEQYF. CDR3 nucleotides: TGTGCCACCAGCAGTCTCAGGGGACCCTACGAGCAGTACTTC.

This rearrangement joins TRBV18 to TRBJ1-5; TRBD1 agrees at 7 bases. V dropped 1 base and J dropped 2; count of bases not matched to a gene: 5. The CDR3 loop spans 16 amino acids. In germline, CDR1 is KGHSH, CDR2 LQKENI. CDR3 DNA sequence: TGTGCCAGCTCACCACTAGGAGGGGGCGGCAATCAGCCCCAGCATTTT. Translation gives CASSPLGGGGNQPQHF.

The V call is TRBV28, the J call TRBJ1-5; 7 bases map to TRBD1. The CDR3 loop spans 15 amino acids. Trimming removed 3 bases from V and 3 bases from J; junction bases left unmatched: 5. Per the germline V gene, CDR1 is MDHEN and CDR2 is SYDVKM. The CDR3: CASSLGDRPNQPQHF. CDR3 in DNA: TGTGCCAGCAGTTTGGGGGACAGACCCAATCAGCCCCAGCATTTT.

The chain uses TRBV5-4 and TRBJ2-1, with a tentative D call TRBD1 (5 bases). Trimming pared 4 bases from V and 5 bases from J, leaving 13 bases between. The CDR3 has 14 amino acids. The germline V gene has CDR1 SGHNT and CDR2 YYREEE (reference sequence). This CDR3 reads CASSPLGLDNEQFF. For the CDR3, the DNA is TGTGCCAGCAGCCCTCTGGGGCTGGACAATGAGCAGTTCTTC.

This chain connects TRBV7-6 to TRBJ1-3, with D possibly TRBD1 on 6 matching bases. This CDR3 spans 16 amino acids. V lost 1 base and J 5 bases, leaving 15 bases between the germline ends. Germline assignment: CDR1 SGHVS and CDR2 FNYEAQ. The CDR3 region is CASSLVPGQGRNTIYF. The CDR3 bases are TGTGCCAGCAGCTTAGTCCCCGGCCAGGGGAGAAACACCATATATTTT. Together with reference TRBV7-6 and TRBJ1-3, the CDR3 gives the full variable domain: GAGVSQSPRYKVTKRGQDVALRCDPISGHVSLYWYRQALGQGPEFLTYFNYEAQQDKSGLPNDRFSAERPEGSISTLTIQRTEQRDSAMYRCASSLVPGQGRNTIYFGEGSWLTVV.

The chain joins TRBV16 to TRBJ1-5, with unresolved D. The CDR3 is 13 residues long. The ends were cut back, 4 bases at V and 5 bases at J, with 9 bases in the middle. Germline V CDR1 and CDR2: KGHSY, FQNENV. The CDR3 reads CASSPGADQPQHF. CDR3 DNA: TGTGCCAGCAGCCCGGGAGCAGATCAGCCCCAGCATTTT.

The chain links TRBV6-6 to TRBJ1-2; a possible D gene is TRBD1 (5 bases). CDR3 length equals 15 residues. Trimming removed 2 bases at V and 4 bases at J, with 14 bases between. CDR1 and CDR2 from the germline V gene are MNHNY and SVGAGI (reference sequence). In DNA, the CDR3 is TGTGCCAGCAGTTACAAGGGGCGAGGATCCTATGGCTACACCTTC. Its translation: CASSYKGRGSYGYTF.

The rearrangement uses TRBV19 and TRBJ1-5; D perhaps matches TRBD1 (6 bases). CDR1 is LNHDA, CDR2 SQIVND, per germline (reference sequence). CDR3 length: 14 residues. The V end lost 8 bases, the J end lost 5 bases, and 16 bases lay between the germline ends. The CDR3 nucleotides are TGTGCCAGTTCCTTTGCAGGGGATGATCAGCCCCAGCATTTT. Residues: CASSFAGDDQPQHF.

The chain has TRBV5-1 and TRBJ2-7; 9 positions match TRBD1. Germline V lookup: CDR1 SGHRS, CDR2 YFSETQ. The CDR3 contains 15 residues. Trimming cost V 3 bases and J 3 bases; bases outside gene matches: 7. DNA of the CDR3: TGCGCCAGCAGCTACCGGGACAGGGTTTACTACGAGCAGTACTTC. It encodes CASSYRDRVYYEQYF.

CDR3 DNA sequence: TGTGCCAGCAAAAAAGCAGGGTCGAGGTACAATGAGCAGTTCTTC. Encoded protein: CASKKAGSRYNEQFF. J is TRBJ2-1 and V is TRBV6-6, with D possibly TRBD1 on 5 matching bases. The germline CDR1 and CDR2 sequences are MNHNY and SVGAGI (reference sequence). The CDR3 sequence is 15 residues long. V was clipped by 7 bases and J by 4 bases, with 17 bases between them.

This sequence joins TRBV29-1 and TRBJ1-2; weak D call: TRBD1 (5 bases). V gave up 6 bases and J gave up 8 bases, with 34 bases separating them. This CDR3 spans 18 amino acids. CDR1 is SQVTM, CDR2 ANQGSEA, per germline. DNA of the CDR3: TGCAGCGTCGACCCCCTTGGGCAGGGCGCAAATTTCCTATGGGGCTACACCTTC. Its translation: CSVDPLGQGANFLWGYTF.

A few counts support this clone. The genes are TRBV7-9 and TRBJ1-5; TRBD1 agrees at 9 bases. Germline loops: CDR1 SEHNR, CDR2 FQNEAQ (reference sequence). The trim removed 5 bases at V and 6 bases at J, leaving 2 bases unmatched. This CDR3 contains 13 residues. CDR3 residues: CASSRDRAQPQHF. The DNA of the CDR3 is TGTGCCAGCAGCCGGGACAGGGCTCAGCCCCAGCATTTT.

The chain recombines TRBV6-4 with TRBJ2-3; 8 positions match TRBD2. The V gene end was trimmed by 3 bases and the J gene end by 1 base; junction bases not matched to a gene: 3. In germline, CDR1 is MRHNA, CDR2 SNTAGT. This CDR3 has 15 amino acids. CDR3: CASSDRGGGTDTQYF. The CDR3, as DNA: TGTGCCAGCAGTGATCGGGGGGGAGGCACAGATACGCAGTATTTT.

This rearrangement joins TRBV12-5 to TRBJ1-1, with 7 bases identical to TRBD1. The ends lost 0 bases at V and 4 bases at J; junction bases unmatched: 17. Germline V gene lookup returns CDR1 LGHNT and CDR2 FRNRAP. CDR3 length: 19 amino acids. This CDR3 reads CASGLVLGQAGEGATEAFF. Here the CDR3 DNA reads TGTGCTAGTGGTTTGGTACTAGGACAGGCGGGTGAGGGTGCCACTGAAGCTTTCTTT. The variable domain in full, with the rest retrieved from reference TRBV12-5 and TRBJ1-1, is DARVTQTPRHKVTEMGQEVTMRCQPILGHNTVFWYRQTMMQGLELLAYFRNRAPLDDSGMPKDRFSAEMPDATLATLKIQPSEPRDSAVYFCASGLVLGQAGEGATEAFFGQGTRLTVV.

CDR3 loop: CASSDRDRLNTEAFF. The CDR3 DNA reads TGTGCCAGCAGCGACCGGGACAGACTGAACACTGAAGCTTTCTTT. The V and J genes are TRBV5-4 and TRBJ1-1, with TRBD1 matching 7 bases. V trimming: 4 bases; J trimming: 0 bases; junction bases outside the gene matches: 6. Germline V gene sequence: CDR1 SGHNT, CDR2 YYREEE (reference sequence). The CDR3 runs 15 residues.